This TCR beta chain was sequenced in a study of T cell responses to AZD1222 COVID-19 vaccine. Study outcomes and limitations: Spike-specific TCR breadth rose after two AZD1222 doses, and depth rose as well.

The method was immunoSEQ multiplex PCR; TCRdb's version includes in-frame clones alone and lacks a portion of them. The sample has 66,000 or so clones, over 75% seen once; the top ten hold 15% to 20%. Comment on this clone: Its antigen remains unidentified.

Per germline, CDR1 SEHNR and CDR2 FQNEAQ (reference sequence). The CDR3 length is 16 residues. V shed 4 bases, J shed 6 bases, and the junction held 8 bases outside the gene matches. The specimen comprised peripheral blood, sampled on day 0 of AZD1222 vaccination. The genes are TRBV7-9 and TRBJ2-3; 12 bases agree with TRBD2. This sequence originates from an adult in good health. The CDR3 protein is CASSSLAGGEGDTQYF. The CDR3 nucleotides are TGTGCCAGCAGCTCTCTAGCGGGAGGGGAAGGGGATACGCAGTATTTT. Using reference TRBV7-9 and TRBJ2-3 for the parts outside the CDR3, the full variable domain is DTGVSQNPRHKITKRGQNVTFRCDPISEHNRLYWYRQTLGQGPEFLTYFQNEAQLEKSRLLSDRFSAERPKGSFSTLEIQRTEQGDSAMYLCASSSLAGGEGDTQYFGPGTRLTVL.